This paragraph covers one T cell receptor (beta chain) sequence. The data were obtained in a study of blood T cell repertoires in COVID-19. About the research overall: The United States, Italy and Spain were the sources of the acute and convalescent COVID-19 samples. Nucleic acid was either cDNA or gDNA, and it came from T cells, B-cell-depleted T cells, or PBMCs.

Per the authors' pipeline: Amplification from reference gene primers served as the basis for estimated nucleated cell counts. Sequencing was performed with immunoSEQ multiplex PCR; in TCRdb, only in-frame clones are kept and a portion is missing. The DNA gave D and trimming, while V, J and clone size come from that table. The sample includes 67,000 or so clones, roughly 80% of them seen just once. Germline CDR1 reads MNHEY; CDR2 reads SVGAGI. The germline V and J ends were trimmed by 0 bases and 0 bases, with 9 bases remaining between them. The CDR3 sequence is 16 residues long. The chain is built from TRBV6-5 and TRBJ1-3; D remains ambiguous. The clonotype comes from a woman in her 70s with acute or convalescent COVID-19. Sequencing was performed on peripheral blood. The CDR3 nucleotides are TGTGCCAGCAGTTACTCGACTGTTCCCTCTGGAAACACCATATATTTT. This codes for CASSYSTVPSGNTIYF.